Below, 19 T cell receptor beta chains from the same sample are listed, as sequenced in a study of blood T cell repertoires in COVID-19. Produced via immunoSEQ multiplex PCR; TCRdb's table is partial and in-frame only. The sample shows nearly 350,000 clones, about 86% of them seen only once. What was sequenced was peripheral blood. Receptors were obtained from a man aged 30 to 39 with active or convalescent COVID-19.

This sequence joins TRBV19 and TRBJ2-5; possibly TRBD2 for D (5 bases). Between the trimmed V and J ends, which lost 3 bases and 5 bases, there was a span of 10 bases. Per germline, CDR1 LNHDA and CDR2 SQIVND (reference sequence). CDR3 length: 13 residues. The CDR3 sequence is CASSIGGQETQYF. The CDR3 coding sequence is TGTGCCAGTAGTATCGGAGGCCAGGAGACCCAGTACTTC.

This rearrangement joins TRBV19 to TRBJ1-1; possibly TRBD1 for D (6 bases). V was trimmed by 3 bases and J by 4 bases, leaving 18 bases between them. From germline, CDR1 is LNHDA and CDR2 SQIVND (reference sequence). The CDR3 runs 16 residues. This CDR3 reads CASSIGGIPGATEAFF. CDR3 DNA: TGTGCCAGTAGTATCGGGGGGATACCGGGGGCCACTGAAGCTTTCTTT.

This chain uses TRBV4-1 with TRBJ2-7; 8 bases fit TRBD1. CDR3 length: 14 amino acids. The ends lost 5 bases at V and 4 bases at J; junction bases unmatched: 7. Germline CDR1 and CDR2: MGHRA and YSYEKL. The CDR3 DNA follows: TGCGCCAGCAGCTCTTACCGACAGGGGTACGAGCAGTACTTC. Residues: CASSSYRQGYEQYF.

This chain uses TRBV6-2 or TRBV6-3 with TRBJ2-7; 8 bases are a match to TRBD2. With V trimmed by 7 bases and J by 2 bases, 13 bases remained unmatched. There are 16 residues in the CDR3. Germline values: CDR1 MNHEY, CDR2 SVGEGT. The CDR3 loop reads CASTPRAGVETYEQYF. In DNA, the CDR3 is TGTGCCAGCACCCCCAGAGCGGGAGTTGAGACCTACGAGCAGTACTTC.

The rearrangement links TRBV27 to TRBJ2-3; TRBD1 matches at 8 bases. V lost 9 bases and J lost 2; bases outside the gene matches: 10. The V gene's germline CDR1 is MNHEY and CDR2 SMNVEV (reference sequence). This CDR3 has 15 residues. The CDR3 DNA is TGTGCCAGTAAACCCGGGACAGGCAACACAGATACGCAGTATTTT. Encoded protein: CASKPGTGNTDTQYF.

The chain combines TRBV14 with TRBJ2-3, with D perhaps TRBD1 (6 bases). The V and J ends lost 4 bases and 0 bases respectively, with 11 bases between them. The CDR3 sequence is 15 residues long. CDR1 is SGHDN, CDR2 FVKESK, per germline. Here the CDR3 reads CASSRQGFSTDTQYF. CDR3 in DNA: TGTGCCAGCAGCCGTCAGGGGTTTAGCACAGATACGCAGTATTTT.

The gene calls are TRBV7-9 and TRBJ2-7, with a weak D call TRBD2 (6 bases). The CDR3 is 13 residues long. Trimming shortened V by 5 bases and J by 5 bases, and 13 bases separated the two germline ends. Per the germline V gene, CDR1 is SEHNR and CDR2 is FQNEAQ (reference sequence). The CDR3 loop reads CASSLLAQNEQYF. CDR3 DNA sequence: TGTGCCAGCAGCCTACTAGCCCAGAACGAGCAGTACTTC.

The CDR3 loop reads CASSSPGSLGQYF. The CDR3 region has the DNA TGTGCCAGCAGTTCCCCGGGGTCCTTGGGGCAGTACTTC. The chain has TRBV28 and TRBJ2-7; maybe TRBD2 (5 bases). Germline lookup yields CDR1 MDHEN and CDR2 SYDVKM. This CDR3 has 13 amino acids. V lost 4 bases and J lost 9, with 16 bases in between. Together with reference TRBV28 and TRBJ2-7, the CDR3 gives the full variable domain: DVKVTQSSRYLVKRTGEKVFLECVQDMDHENMFWYRQDPGLGLRLIYFSYDVKMKEKGDIPEGYSVSREKKERFSLILESASTNQTSMYLCASSSPGSLGQYFGPGTRLTVT.

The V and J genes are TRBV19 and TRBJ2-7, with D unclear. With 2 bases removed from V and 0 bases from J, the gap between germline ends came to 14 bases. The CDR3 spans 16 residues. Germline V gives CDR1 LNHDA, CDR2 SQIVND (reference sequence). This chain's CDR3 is CASSISADLFSYEQYF. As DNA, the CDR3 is TGTGCCAGTAGTATATCCGCAGATCTTTTCTCCTACGAGCAGTACTTC.

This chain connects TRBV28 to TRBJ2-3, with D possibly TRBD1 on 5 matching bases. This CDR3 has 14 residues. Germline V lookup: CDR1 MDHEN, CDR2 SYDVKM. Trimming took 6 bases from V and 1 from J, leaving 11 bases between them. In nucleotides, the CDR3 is TGTGCCAGCAGCAGCGACAGTGGCACAGATACGCAGTATTTT. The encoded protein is CASSSDSGTDTQYF.

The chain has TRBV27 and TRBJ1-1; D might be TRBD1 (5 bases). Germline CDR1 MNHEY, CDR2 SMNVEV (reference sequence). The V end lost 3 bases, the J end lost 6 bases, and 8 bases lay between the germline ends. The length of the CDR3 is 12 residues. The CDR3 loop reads CASSFAGSEAFF. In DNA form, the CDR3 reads TGTGCCAGCAGTTTTGCAGGGTCTGAAGCTTTCTTT.

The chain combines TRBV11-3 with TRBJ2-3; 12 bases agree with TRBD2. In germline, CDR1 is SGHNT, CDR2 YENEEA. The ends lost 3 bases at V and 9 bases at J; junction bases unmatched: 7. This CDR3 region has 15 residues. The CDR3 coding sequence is TGTGCCAGCAGCTTCCAGACTAGCGGGGGTTCGACGCAGTATTTT. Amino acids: CASSFQTSGGSTQYF.

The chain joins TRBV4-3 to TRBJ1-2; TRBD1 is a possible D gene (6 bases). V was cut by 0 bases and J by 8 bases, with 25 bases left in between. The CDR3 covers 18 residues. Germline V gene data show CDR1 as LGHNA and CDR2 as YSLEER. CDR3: CASSQDGGRGRVLGGYTF. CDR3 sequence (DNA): TGCGCCAGCAGCCAAGATGGCGGCAGGGGTAGGGTTCTGGGGGGCTACACCTTC.

DNA for the CDR3: TGCGCCAGCAGCCAAGATTGGGCGAGTGGCTACACCTTC. Encoded protein: CASSQDWASGYTF. This chain uses TRBV4-3 with TRBJ1-2; no reliable D call. The CDR3 has 13 residues. Germline lookup yields CDR1 LGHNA and CDR2 YSLEER. V shed 0 bases and J shed 7 bases, with 9 bases lying between them.

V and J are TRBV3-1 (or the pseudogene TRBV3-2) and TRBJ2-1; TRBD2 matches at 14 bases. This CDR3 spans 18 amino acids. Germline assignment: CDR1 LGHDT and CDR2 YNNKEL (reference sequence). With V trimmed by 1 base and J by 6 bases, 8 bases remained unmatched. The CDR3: CASSQAWAGLAGGNEQFF. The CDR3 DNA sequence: TGTGCCAGCAGCCAAGCCTGGGCCGGACTAGCGGGGGGCAATGAGCAGTTCTTC.

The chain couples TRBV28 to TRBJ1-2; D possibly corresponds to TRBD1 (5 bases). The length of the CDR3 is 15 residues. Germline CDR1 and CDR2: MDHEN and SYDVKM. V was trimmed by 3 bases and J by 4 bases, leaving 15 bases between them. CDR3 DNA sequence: TGTGCCAGCAGTTTCATGCCAGGGCGGTCCTATGGCTACACCTTC. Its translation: CASSFMPGRSYGYTF.

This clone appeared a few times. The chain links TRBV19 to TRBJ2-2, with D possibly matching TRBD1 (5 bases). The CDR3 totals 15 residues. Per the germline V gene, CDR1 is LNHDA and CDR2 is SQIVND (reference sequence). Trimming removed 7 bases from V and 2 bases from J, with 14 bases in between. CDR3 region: CASTPLGVNTGELFF. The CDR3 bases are TGTGCCAGTACCCCCCTAGGGGTCAACACCGGGGAGCTGTTTTTT.

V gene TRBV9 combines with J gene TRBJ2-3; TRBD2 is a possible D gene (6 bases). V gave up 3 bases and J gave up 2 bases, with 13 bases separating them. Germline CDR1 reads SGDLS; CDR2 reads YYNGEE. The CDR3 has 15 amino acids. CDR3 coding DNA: TGTGCCAGCAGCGCCGCGGGGTCCCCCACAGATACGCAGTATTTT. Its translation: CASSAAGSPTDTQYF.

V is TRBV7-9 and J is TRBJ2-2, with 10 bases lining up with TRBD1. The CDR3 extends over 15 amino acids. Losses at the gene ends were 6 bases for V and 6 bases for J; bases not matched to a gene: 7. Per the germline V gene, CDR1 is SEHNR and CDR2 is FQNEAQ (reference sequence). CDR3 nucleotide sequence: TGTGCCAGCAGGTCCGGGACAGGGGAGGCCGGGGAGCTGTTTTTT. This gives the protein CASRSGTGEAGELFF. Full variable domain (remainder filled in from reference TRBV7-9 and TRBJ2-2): DTGVSQNPRHKITKRGQNVTFRCDPISEHNRLYWYRQTLGQGPEFLTYFQNEAQLEKSRLLSDRFSAERPKGSFSTLEIQRTEQGDSAMYLCASRSGTGEAGELFFGEGSRLTVL.